The source of this T cell receptor beta chain is a study of shared clonotypes between healthy human individuals. TCRdb's table, derived via immunoSEQ multiplex PCR, lists solely in-frame clones and lacks some. The sample has under 2.5 million clones; about nine tenths are singletons. Specimen: naive CD4+ T cells from PBMCs. Noted subset: CD45RA+ positively selected. The TCR was taken from a man between 18 and 35 years old in good health. Some clones in this sample may be carry-over from other donors' samples.

The CDR3 DNA follows: TGTGCCACCTTGGCGGGTAATCAGCCCCAGCATTTT. It specifies CATLAGNQPQHF. This chain uses TRBV28 with TRBJ1-5, with no clear D. Trimming left V 10 bases short and J 4 bases short, with 11 bases between. Germline lookup yields CDR1 MDHEN and CDR2 SYDVKM. The CDR3 loop spans 12 amino acids.